These T cell receptor beta chains were read from a single sample in a study of blood T cell repertoires in COVID-19. Assay: immunoSEQ multiplex PCR; the TCRdb copy retains only in-frame clones and omits some. Of about 160,000 clones listed, about 81% are singletons. Sequencing was carried out using peripheral blood. These receptors all stem from a woman aged 80 or older with acute or convalescent COVID-19. Both conserved end residues are trimmed from each CDR3. Each record gives: CDR3 length, V gene, J gene, CDR3 protein.

>11|TRBV11-3|TRBJ1-1
ASSTQGGTEAF
>14|TRBV7-3|TRBJ2-2
ASSRGSGVNTGELF
>13|TRBV18|TRBJ2-1
ASSPGLAVGNEQF
>14|TRBV7-8|TRBJ2-7
ASSSVVAGGRGEQY
>13|TRBV2|TRBJ1-5
ASSEAQAIVRPQH
>13|TRBV19|TRBJ1-2
ASSIGQGTNYGYT
>15|TRBV5-1|TRBJ2-3
ASSLNSGGFGTDTQY
>11|TRBV5-1|TRBJ2-3
ASSSRETDTQY
>12|TRBV6-2/TRBV6-3|TRBJ1-2
ASSSRTGTYGYT
>14|TRBV7-9|TRBJ2-7
ASSRRLAEQKYEQY
>10|TRBV28|TRBJ1-6
ATDGWNSPLH
>12|TRBV3-1/TRBV3-2|TRBJ2-3
ASSQRRGRDTQY
>12|TRBV6-2/TRBV6-3|TRBJ1-1
ASSYFLLSTEAF
>10|TRBV2|TRBJ1-4
ASGANGEKLF